This TCR beta chain was retrieved from a study of CD8+CD57+ T cells in acquired aplastic anemia. Study in general: Sorted CD4+ and CD8+ cells yielded DNA averaging roughly 3.3 ug.

Sequenced patients had shown CD8+CD57+ cell expansion by flow cytometry. Patients uniformly had severe acquired aplastic anemia. No therapy was given to patients before blood sampling. Researchers used genomic DNA as the template to profile TCR beta VDJ and CDR3. MiXCR was run by TCRdb on the reads, yielding one entry per CDR3 protein. The data contain under 250,000 distinct CDR3 sequences, around half of them singletons. At least ten counts were recorded for this clonotype. Its specificity is unknown. The CDR3 spans 13 residues. V gave up 2 bases and J gave up 5 bases; unmatched junction bases: 3. CDR1 and CDR2 (germline): LGHNA, YSLEER. Overall study results and limits: Patients had under 30 CD8+ CDR3 sequences in common with controls (the shared set).

V is TRBV4-3 and J is TRBJ2-7; 7 nucleotides align to TRBD1. The sequenced sample was sorted CD4+, CD8+, or CD8+CD57+ T cells (not recorded which) from PBMCs. The TCR comes from a human donor with aplastic anemia. CDR3 in amino acids: CASSQTGAHEQYF. CDR3 DNA: TGCGCCAGCAGCCAAACAGGGGCCCACGAGCAGTACTTC.